The clone carrying this T cell receptor (beta chain) was counted ten times or more. Its target is unknown. The data are from a study of Ad26.COV2.S vaccination and SARS-CoV-2 variants. Whole-study results and caveats: Overall T cell responses may have been underestimated by the analyses of TCR breadth and depth.

Trimming pared 3 bases from V and 8 bases from J, leaving 13 bases between. This CDR3 is 13 amino acids long. Treatment of the sample: some 20 received Ad26.COV2.S at low or high dose, single or two shots; roughly five received placebo; per-sample allocation not given. After the first vaccine or placebo injection, samples were drawn on day 63. Donation was by an adult aged 18-55 years who was in Boston. Using immunoSEQ multiplex PCR, the repertoire was profiled, and TCRdb retains in-frame clones only, with some absent. The table shows more than 300,000 clones, with 85% occurring only once. The sample here was peripheral blood, taken in a trial of Ad26.COV2.S vaccine versus placebo. The sequence was obtained from a person aged 18-65 years who received the Ad26.COV2.S COVID-19 vaccine or a placebo. J is TRBJ1-2 and V is TRBV12-3 or TRBV12-4; D is perhaps TRBD1 (6 bases). The CDR3 region is CASSFSGVGGYTF. The CDR3 DNA reads TGTGCCAGCAGTTTTTCAGGGGTAGGGGGCTACACCTTC.